This T cell receptor beta chain was found in a study of blood T cell repertoires in COVID-19. Study details: The United States, Italy and Spain provided the acute and convalescent COVID-19 samples. Sources were T cells, B-cell-depleted T cells, or PBMCs; the material itself was cDNA or gDNA.

The ends were cut back, 7 bases at V and 0 bases at J, with 16 bases in the middle. The CDR3 contains 16 residues. Study processing details: By means of reference gene primer amplification, nucleated cell counts were estimated. Libraries were prepared by immunoSEQ multiplex PCR; TCRdb keeps only in-frame clonotypes and omits some of them. The V and J calls and clone size come from that table; D and trimming were worked out from the DNA. This table holds about 210,000 clones, about 84% found once. Sequenced material: peripheral blood. The V and J genes are TRBV23-1 and TRBJ2-1; D is perhaps TRBD2 (7 bases). TRBV23-1 is an open reading frame whose function is uncertain. This clonotype was sampled from a woman aged 80 or over with COVID-19, enrolled during active disease. The CDR3 sequence is CASKVGGPRSYNEQFF. The CDR3 DNA follows: TGCGCCAGCAAGGTGGGGGGGCCTCGCTCCTACAATGAGCAGTTCTTC.